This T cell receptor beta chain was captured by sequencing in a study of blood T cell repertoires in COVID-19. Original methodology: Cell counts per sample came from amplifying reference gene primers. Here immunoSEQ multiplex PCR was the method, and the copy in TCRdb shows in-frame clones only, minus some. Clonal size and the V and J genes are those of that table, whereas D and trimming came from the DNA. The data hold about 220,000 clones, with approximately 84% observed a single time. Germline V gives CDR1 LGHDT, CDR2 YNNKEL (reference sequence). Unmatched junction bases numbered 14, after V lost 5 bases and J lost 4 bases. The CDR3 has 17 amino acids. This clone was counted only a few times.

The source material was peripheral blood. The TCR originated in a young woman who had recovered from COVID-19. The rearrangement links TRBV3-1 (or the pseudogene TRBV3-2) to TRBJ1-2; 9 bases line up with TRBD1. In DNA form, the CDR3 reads TGTGCCAGCAGCGAACCCACATGGACAGGGGCCGGCTATGGCTACACCTTC. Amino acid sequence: CASSEPTWTGAGYGYTF.